A selection of T cell receptor beta chains follows, all from one sample in a study of T cell responses to AZD1222 COVID-19 vaccine. Sequencing used immunoSEQ multiplex PCR; TCRdb keeps in-frame clones, though not all of them. Seen here are 90,000 to 120,000 clones, roughly 90% observed once, and the top ten hold approximately 7%. The sample here was peripheral blood, taken on day 0 of AZD1222 vaccination. All receptors come from an adult in good health. The CDR3 runs from the conserved cysteine through the conserved F or W. Size is stated for part of the rows, as once, few or many counts, or as a class when the clone is expanded.

size	length	V	J	CDR3
-	15	TRBV28	TRBJ1-4	CASQPIQGLREKLFF
once	19	TRBV6-2/TRBV6-3	TRBJ2-7	CASSPPRGRTLAGGLEQYF
-	18	TRBV4-3	TRBJ2-1	CASSQDLGGAVGYNEQFF
-	16	TRBV24-1	TRBJ2-5	CATGGSRWGIQETQYF
-	14	TRBV5-5	TRBJ1-1	CASGQQGWNTEAFF
-	15	TRBV15	TRBJ1-4	CATSRDGLANEKLFF
-	15	TRBV4-2	TRBJ2-7	CASSQDRAGVSEQYF
-	17	TRBV19	TRBJ1-6	CASSMDRRSSYNSPLHF
-	12	TRBV6-6	TRBJ2-7	CASSYSLGLQYF
-	13	TRBV6-1	TRBJ1-1	CASSQARNTEAFF
-	15	TRBV7-9	TRBJ2-7	CASSFEPIRGYEQYF
-	16	TRBV9	TRBJ2-2	CASSLQTGPNTGELFF
-	14	TRBV7-9	TRBJ1-4	CASSSGRGTLKLFF
once	13	TRBV5-5	TRBJ2-5	CASSLAVVETQYF
-	12	TRBV27	TRBJ2-4	CPPAGRRGIQYF